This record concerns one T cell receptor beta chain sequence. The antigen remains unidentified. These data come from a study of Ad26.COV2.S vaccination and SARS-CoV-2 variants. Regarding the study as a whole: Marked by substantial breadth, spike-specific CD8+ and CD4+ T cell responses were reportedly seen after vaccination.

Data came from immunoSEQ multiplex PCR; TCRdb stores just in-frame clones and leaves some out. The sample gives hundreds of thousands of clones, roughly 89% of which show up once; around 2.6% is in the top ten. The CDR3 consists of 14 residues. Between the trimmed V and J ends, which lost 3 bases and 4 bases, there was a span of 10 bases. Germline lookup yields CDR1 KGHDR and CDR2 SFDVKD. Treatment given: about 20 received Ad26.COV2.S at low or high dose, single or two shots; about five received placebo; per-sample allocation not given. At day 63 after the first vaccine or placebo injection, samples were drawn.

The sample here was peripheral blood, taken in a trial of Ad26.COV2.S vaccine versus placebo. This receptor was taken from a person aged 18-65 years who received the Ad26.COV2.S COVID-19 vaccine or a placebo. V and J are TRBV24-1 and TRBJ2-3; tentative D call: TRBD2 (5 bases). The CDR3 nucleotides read TGTGCCACCAGTGATCCTGGACTTGCAGATACGCAGTATTTT. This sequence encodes CATSDPGLADTQYF.